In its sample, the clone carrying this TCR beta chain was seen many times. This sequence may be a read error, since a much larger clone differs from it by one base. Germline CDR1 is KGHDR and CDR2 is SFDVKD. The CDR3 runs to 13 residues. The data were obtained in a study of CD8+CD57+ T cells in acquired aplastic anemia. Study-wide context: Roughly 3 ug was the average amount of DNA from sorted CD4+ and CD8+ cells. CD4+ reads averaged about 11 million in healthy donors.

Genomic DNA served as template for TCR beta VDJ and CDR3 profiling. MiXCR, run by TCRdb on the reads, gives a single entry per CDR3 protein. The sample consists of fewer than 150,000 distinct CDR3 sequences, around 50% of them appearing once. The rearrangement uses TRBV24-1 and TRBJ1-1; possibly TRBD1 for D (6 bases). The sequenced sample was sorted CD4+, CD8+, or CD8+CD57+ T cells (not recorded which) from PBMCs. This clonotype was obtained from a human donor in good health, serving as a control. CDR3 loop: CATSDRRGTGAFF. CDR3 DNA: TGTGCCACCAGTGACAGGAGGGGGACTGGAGCTTTCTTT.